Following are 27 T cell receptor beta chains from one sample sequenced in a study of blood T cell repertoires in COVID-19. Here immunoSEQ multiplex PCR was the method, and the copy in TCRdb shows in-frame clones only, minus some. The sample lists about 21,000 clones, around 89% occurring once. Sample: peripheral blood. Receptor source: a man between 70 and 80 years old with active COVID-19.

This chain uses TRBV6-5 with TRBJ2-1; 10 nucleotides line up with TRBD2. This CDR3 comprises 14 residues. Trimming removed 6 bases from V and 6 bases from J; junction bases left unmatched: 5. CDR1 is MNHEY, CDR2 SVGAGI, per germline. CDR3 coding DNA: TGTGCCAGCAGCCACGGGACTAGCGCCAATGAGCAGTTCTTC. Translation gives CASSHGTSANEQFF.

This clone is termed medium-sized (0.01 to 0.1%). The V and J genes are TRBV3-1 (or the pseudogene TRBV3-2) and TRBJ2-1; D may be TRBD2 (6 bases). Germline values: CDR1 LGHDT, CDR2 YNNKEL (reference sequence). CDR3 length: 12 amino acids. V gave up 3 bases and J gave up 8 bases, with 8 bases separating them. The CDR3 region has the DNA TGTGCCAGCAGCCAGGAGGGTGATGAGCAGTTCTTC. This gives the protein CASSQEGDEQFF.

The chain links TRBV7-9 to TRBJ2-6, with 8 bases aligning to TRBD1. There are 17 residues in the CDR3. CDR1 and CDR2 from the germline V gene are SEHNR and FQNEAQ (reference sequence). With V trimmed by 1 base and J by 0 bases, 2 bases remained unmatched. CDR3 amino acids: CASSLGTGGSGANVLTF. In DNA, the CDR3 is TGTGCCAGCAGCTTAGGTACAGGGGGCTCTGGGGCCAACGTCCTGACTTTC.

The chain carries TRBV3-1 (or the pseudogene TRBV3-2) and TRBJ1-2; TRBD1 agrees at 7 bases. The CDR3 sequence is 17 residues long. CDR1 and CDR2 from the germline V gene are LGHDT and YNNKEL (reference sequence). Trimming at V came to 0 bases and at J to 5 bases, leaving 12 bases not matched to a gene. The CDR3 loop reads CASSQEALAGGSYGYTF. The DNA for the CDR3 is TGTGCCAGCAGCCAAGAGGCTTTGGCAGGGGGATCTTATGGCTACACCTTC.

CDR3 sequence: CASSLSGTGDNEQFF. The DNA for the CDR3 is TGTGCCAGCTCGTTGTCCGGGACAGGGGACAATGAGCAGTTCTTC. This rearrangement joins TRBV18 to TRBJ2-1, with 10 bases identical to TRBD1. CDR3 length: 15 residues. V was pared by 6 bases and J by 5 bases, with 7 bases of the junction left unmatched. Germline assignment: CDR1 KGHSH and CDR2 LQKENI.

DNA of the CDR3: TGTGCCAGCCACCGGGCGGGGTCCTACGAGCAGTACTTC. It translates to CASHRAGSYEQYF. This rearrangement joins TRBV27 to TRBJ2-7, with D possibly matching TRBD2 (6 bases). Germline lookup yields CDR1 MNHEY and CDR2 SMNVEV (reference sequence). CDR3 length: 13 residues. Between the trimmed V and J ends, which lost 8 bases and 1 base, there was a span of 12 bases.

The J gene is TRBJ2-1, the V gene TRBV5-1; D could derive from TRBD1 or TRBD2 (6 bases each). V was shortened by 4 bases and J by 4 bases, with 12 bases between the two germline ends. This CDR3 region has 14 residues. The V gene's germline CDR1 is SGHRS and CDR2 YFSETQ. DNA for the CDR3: TGCGCCAGCAGCCTGGGGGGCGGTTACAATGAGCAGTTCTTC. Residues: CASSLGGGYNEQFF.

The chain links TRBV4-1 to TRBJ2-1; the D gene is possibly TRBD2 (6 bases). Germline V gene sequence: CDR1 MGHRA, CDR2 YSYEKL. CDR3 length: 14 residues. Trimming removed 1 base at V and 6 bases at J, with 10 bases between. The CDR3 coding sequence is TGCGCCAGCAGCCAAGGGGACTTTATCAATGAGCAGTTCTTC. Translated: CASSQGDFINEQFF.

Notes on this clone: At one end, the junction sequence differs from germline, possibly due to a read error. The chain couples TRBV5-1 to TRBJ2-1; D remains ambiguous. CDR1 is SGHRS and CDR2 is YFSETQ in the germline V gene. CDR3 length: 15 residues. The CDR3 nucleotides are TGCGTCAGCAAAGGAGAAATGAACTCCTACAATGAGCAGTTCTTC. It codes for CVSKGEMNSYNEQFF.

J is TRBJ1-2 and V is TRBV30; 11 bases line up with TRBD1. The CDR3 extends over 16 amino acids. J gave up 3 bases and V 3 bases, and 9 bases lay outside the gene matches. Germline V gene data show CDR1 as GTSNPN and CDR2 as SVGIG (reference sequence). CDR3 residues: CAWSPDRGHNDYGYTF. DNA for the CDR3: TGTGCCTGGAGCCCGGACAGGGGGCATAATGACTATGGCTACACCTTC.

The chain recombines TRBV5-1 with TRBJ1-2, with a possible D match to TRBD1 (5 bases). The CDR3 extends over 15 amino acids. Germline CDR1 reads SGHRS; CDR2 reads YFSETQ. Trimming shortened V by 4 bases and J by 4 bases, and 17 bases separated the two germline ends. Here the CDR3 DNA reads TGCGCCAGCAGCACACAGACCGCCACAGGCTATGGCTACACCTTC. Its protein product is CASSTQTATGYGYTF.

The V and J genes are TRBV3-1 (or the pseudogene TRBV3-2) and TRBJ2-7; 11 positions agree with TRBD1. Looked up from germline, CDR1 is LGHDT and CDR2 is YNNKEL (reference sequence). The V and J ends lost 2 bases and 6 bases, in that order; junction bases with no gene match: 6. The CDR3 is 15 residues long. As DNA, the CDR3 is TGTGCCAGCAGCCAATCGGACAGGGGGCGTAGCGAGCAGTACTTC. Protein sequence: CASSQSDRGRSEQYF.

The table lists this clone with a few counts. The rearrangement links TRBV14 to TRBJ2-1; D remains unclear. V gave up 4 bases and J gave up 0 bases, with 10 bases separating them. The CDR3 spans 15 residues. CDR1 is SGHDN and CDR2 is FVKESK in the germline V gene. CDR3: CASSRDWSSYNEQFF. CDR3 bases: TGTGCCAGCAGCCGAGACTGGAGCTCCTACAATGAGCAGTTCTTC.

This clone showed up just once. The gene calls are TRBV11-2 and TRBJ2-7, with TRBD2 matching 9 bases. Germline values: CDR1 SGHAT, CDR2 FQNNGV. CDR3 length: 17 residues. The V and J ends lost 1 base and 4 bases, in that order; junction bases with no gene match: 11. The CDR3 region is CASSLVYAGGLVYEQYF. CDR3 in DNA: TGTGCCAGCAGCTTAGTTTATGCGGGAGGGCTGGTGTACGAGCAGTACTTC.

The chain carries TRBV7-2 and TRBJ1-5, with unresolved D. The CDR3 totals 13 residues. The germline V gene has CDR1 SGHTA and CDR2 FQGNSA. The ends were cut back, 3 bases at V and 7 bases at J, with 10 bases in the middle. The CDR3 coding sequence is TGTGCCAGCAGCTTTCAGAACCAGCAGCCCCAGCATTTT. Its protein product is CASSFQNQQPQHF.

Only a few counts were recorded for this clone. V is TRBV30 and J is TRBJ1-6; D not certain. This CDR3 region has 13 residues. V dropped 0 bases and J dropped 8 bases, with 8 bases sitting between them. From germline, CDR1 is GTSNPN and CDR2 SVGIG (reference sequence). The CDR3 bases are TGTGCCTGGAGTGTACAGCGGGATTCACCCCTCCACTTT. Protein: CAWSVQRDSPLHF.

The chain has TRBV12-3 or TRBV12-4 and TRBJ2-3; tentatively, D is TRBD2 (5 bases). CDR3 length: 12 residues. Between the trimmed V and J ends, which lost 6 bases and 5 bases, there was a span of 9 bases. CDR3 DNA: TGTGCCAGCAGACTTAGCGTAGATACGCAGTATTTT. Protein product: CASRLSVDTQYF.

In DNA form, the CDR3 reads TGTGCCAGCAGTGAAGGGACAGCTGGGGAGCAGTACTTC. This encodes CASSEGTAGEQYF. This chain uses TRBV25-1 with TRBJ2-7; TRBD1 aligns across 7 bases. The junction had 5 bases not matched to a gene; V was cut back by 2 bases and J by 7 bases. Germline CDR1 and CDR2: MGHDK and SYGVNS. This CDR3 region has 13 residues.

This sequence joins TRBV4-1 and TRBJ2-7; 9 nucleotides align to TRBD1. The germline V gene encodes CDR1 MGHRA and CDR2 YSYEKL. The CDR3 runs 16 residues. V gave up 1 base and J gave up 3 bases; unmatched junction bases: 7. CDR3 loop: CASSQGTGQGNYEQYF. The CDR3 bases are TGCGCCAGCAGCCAAGGGACCGGACAGGGGAACTACGAGCAGTACTTC.

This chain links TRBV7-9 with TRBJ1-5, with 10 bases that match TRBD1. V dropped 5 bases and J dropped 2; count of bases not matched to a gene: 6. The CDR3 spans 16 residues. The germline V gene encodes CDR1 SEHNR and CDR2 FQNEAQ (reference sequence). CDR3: CASSQEGTGGNQPQHF. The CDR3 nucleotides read TGTGCCAGCAGCCAAGAAGGGACAGGGGGCAATCAGCCCCAGCATTTT.

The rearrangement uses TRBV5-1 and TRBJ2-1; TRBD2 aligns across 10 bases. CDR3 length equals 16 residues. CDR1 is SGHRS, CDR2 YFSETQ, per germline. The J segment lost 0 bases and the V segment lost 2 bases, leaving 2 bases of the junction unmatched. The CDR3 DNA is TGCGCCAGCAGCTTCGCTAGCGGGAGCTCCTACAATGAGCAGTTCTTC. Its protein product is CASSFASGSSYNEQFF. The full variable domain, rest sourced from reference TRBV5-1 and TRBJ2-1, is KAGVTQTPRYLIKTRGQQVTLSCSPISGHRSVSWYQQTPGQGLQFLFEYFSETQRNKGNFPGRFSGRQFSNSRSEMNVSTLELGDSALYLCASSFASGSSYNEQFFGPGTRLTVL.

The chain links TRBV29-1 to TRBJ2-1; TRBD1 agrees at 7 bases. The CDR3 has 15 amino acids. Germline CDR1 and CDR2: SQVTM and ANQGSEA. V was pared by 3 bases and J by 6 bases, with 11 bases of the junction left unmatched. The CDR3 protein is CSVDSRGGGGNEQFF. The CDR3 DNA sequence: TGCAGCGTTGATTCCCGAGGGGGCGGTGGCAATGAGCAGTTCTTC.

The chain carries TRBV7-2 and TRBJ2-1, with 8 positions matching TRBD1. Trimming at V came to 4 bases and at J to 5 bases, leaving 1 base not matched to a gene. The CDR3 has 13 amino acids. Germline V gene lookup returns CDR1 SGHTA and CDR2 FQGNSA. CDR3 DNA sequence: TGTGCCAGCAGCTCGGACAGGGACAATGAGCAGTTCTTC. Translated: CASSSDRDNEQFF.

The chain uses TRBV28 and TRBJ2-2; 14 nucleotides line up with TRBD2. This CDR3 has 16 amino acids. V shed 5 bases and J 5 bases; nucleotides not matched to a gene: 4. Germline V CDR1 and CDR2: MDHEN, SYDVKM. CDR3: CASSAGTSGGTGELFF. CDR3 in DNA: TGTGCCAGCAGTGCCGGGACTAGCGGGGGAACCGGGGAGCTGTTTTTT.

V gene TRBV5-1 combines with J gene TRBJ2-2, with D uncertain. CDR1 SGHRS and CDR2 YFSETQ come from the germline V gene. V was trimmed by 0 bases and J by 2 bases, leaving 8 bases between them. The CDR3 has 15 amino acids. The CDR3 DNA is TGCGCCAGCAGCTTGGACCGAGTAAACACCGGGGAGCTGTTTTTT. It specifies CASSLDRVNTGELFF.

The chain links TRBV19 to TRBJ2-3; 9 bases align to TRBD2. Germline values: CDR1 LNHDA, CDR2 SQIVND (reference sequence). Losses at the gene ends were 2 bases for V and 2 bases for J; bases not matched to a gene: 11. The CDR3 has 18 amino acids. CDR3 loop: CASSIYPKAGGPTDTQYF. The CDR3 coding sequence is TGTGCCAGTAGTATATACCCAAAGGCGGGGGGGCCCACAGATACGCAGTATTTT.

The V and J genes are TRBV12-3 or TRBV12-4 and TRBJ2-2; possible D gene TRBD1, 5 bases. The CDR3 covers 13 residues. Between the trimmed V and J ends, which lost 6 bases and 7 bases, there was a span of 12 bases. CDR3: CASRQDVGGELFF. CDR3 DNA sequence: TGTGCCAGCAGACAGGACGTCGGCGGGGAGCTGTTTTTT.